The T cell receptor beta chain under discussion was sequenced for a study of cytomegalovirus exposure and HLA in healthy donors. Study-level findings and limits: Roughly even sequencing depth across donors was the assumption behind the presence/absence analyses. In a later analysis, an Asian-associated ancestry cluster reportedly showed fewer N-insertions than the approximately 620-donor mean.

On this clone itself: What it binds is not known.

The donors (healthy individuals) were bone marrow donors. The CDR3 runs 15 residues. The germline V gene encodes CDR1 MNHEY and CDR2 SMNVEV (reference sequence). V dropped 2 bases and J dropped 11; count of bases not matched to a gene: 14. The study ran its PCR with 60 Vbeta and 13 Jbeta primers. Libraries were prepared by immunoSEQ multiplex PCR; TCRdb keeps only in-frame clonotypes and omits some of them. The data hold some 150,000 clones, with 65% to 85% observed a single time. The J gene is TRBJ2-5, the V gene TRBV27, with 7 nucleotides matching TRBD2. The source of this sequence is a woman between 50 and 59 years old in good health and CMV-seropositive. Sequences were obtained from PBMCs. CDR3 in amino acids: CASSLMGGSHEVQYF. CDR3 DNA sequence: TGTGCCAGCAGTTTAATGGGCGGGAGCCACGAGGTGCAGTACTTC.